This is a list of T cell receptor beta chains from one sample in a study of spatial heterogeneity in lung cancer. TCRdb re-called the 5' RACE reads through MiXCR, storing one row per CDR3 protein. The sample carries approximately 7,000 distinct CDR3 sequences, around 12% recorded once. This sample comprised lung tumor tissue, obtained at surgery. The receptors here all came from a male donor with early-stage non-small cell lung cancer. Each CDR3 is given with its conserved first and last residue. Fields, in order: CDR3 length, J gene, clone size, D gene, V gene, CDR3 DNA, CDR3 protein. A D gene is named only where the DNA matches it firmly. Expanded clones are given a class, and other clones once, few, many or no size at all.

>12|TRBJ1-2|many|.|TRBV5-5
TGTGCCAGCAGCTGGGATGCCACGGGCTCCACCTTC
CASSWDATGSTF
>12|TRBJ2-2|many|.|TRBV29-1
TGCAGCGCCAGGGAGGTCGGCGGGGAGCTGTTTTTT
CSAREVGGELFF
>13|TRBJ1-5|.|.|TRBV4-1
TGCGCCAGCAGCCAAGGAGGGAATCAGCCCCAGCATTTT
CASSQGGNQPQHF
>15|TRBJ1-6|.|TRBD1|TRBV30
TGTGCCTGGACCTCCGGGGGGACAGGGAAGTCACCCCTCCACTTT
CAWTSGGTGKSPLHF
>15|TRBJ2-7|many|TRBD2|TRBV5-1
TGCGCCAGCAGCCCGAGGGGGACTAGCGGCGGGGAGCAGTACTTC
CASSPRGTSGGEQYF
>14|TRBJ2-7|.|.|TRBV6-5
TGTGCCAGCAGTTACCGGGACAATATATACGAGCAGTACTTC
CASSYRDNIYEQYF
>14|TRBJ2-1|many|.|TRBV7-8
TGTGCCAGCAGCTTGGGACGCGCGTTCGATGAGCAGTTCTTC
CASSLGRAFDEQFF
>12|TRBJ2-4|once|TRBD1|TRBV19
TGTGCCAGCGGACAGGGGTGGCACATTCAGTACTTC
CASGQGWHIQYF
>13|TRBJ2-1|many|TRBD2|TRBV20-1
TGCAGTGCAACTAGCGGGAGAGGGAATGAGCAGTTCTTC
CSATSGRGNEQFF
>16|TRBJ2-1|many|TRBD1|TRBV20-1
TGCAGTGCTAGAGTACAGGGGGCGCAAGGGCTCGGTGAGCAGTTCTTC
CSARVQGAQGLGEQFF
>15|TRBJ1-5|many|TRBD1|TRBV20-1
TGCAGTGCTAGAGATCCGACAGGGAACAATCAGCCCCAGCATTTT
CSARDPTGNNQPQHF
>17|TRBJ2-1|many|.|TRBV19
TGTGCCAGTAGTATCCCCCTAGGGGGAGTGGGTAACAATGAGCAGTTCTTC
CASSIPLGGVGNNEQFF
>14|TRBJ2-6|.|TRBD1|TRBV6-6
TGTGCCATCCGACAGGGCACTGGGGCCAACGTCCTGACTTTC
CAIRQGTGANVLTF
>11|TRBJ2-5|few|.|TRBV2
TGTGCCAGCAGAGAGCAAGAGACCCAGTACTTC
CASREQETQYF
>12|TRBJ2-2|large|.|TRBV5-1
TGCGCCAGCAGCTTAACCACCGGGGAGCTGTTTTTT
CASSLTTGELFF
>13|TRBJ1-2|many|.|TRBV2
TGTGCCAGCAGCCCACGGGGGAACTCTGGCTACACCTTC
CASSPRGNSGYTF